Shown below are 9 T cell receptor beta chains from a single sample sequenced in a study of OX40 agonist ivuxolimab in advanced cancers. The method was immunoSEQ multiplex PCR; TCRdb's version includes in-frame clones alone and lacks a portion of them. The sample shows approximately 90,000 clones, 70% to 90% of them seen only once. The sequenced sample was CD4+ or CD8+ T cells sorted from blood, obtained in a trial of the OX40 agonist ivuxolimab. The receptor set was obtained from an adult with an advanced solid tumor such as melanoma, head and neck, liver or kidney cancer.

The chain links TRBV7-2 to TRBJ2-7; D is undetermined. V lost 1 base to trimming and J lost 6 bases, with 7 bases between them. The CDR3 runs to 12 residues. CDR1 SGHTA and CDR2 FQGNSA come from the germline V gene. The CDR3 sequence is CASSLVVFEQYF. CDR3 nucleotides: TGTGCCAGCAGCTTAGTAGTATTCGAGCAGTACTTC.

This chain joins TRBV2 and TRBJ2-3; D gene unclear. Germline V gene lookup returns CDR1 SNHLY and CDR2 FYNNEI. The CDR3 totals 14 residues. V lost 5 bases and J 1 base, leaving 10 bases between the germline ends. This chain's CDR3 is CASSPLSGTDTQYF. The CDR3, as DNA: TGTGCCAGCAGTCCCCTGAGTGGCACAGATACGCAGTATTTT.

This clone turned up a few times. The chain has TRBV7-2 and TRBJ2-5; D is perhaps TRBD2 (5 bases). Trimming cost V 5 bases and J 5 bases, with 15 bases left between them. The CDR3 consists of 14 residues. CDR1 SGHTA and CDR2 FQGNSA come from the germline V gene. CDR3 nucleotide sequence: TGTGCCAGCAGCCGAGACACTAGTTCGGAGACCCAGTACTTC. Its protein is CASSRDTSSETQYF. The complete variable domain, with remaining parts taken from reference TRBV7-2 and TRBJ2-5, reads GAGVSQSPSNKVTEKGKDVELRCDPISGHTALYWYRQSLGQGLEFLIYFQGNSAPDKSGLPSDRFSAERTGGSVSTLTIQRTQQEDSAVYLCASSRDTSSETQYFGPGTRLLVL.

The rearrangement uses TRBV6-1 and TRBJ1-2; D ambiguous. The germline V gene encodes CDR1 MNHNS and CDR2 SASEGT. V lost 4 bases and J 4 bases, leaving 7 bases between the germline ends. The CDR3 covers 12 residues. CDR3 region: CASSVDTYGYTF. Written as DNA, the CDR3 is TGTGCCAGCAGTGTAGACACCTATGGCTACACCTTC.

The gene calls are TRBV27 and TRBJ1-1; 7 bases are a match to TRBD1. Germline lookup yields CDR1 MNHEY and CDR2 SMNVEV (reference sequence). Trimming cost V 3 bases and J 4 bases; bases outside gene matches: 11. The CDR3 length is 16 residues. The CDR3 spells CASSFLGEPGGTEAFF. The CDR3, as DNA: TGTGCCAGCAGTTTCCTGGGTGAGCCAGGGGGCACTGAAGCTTTCTTT.

The J gene is TRBJ2-3, the V gene TRBV6-1; no reliable D call. The CDR3 spans 15 residues. V shed 4 bases and J shed 2 bases, with 13 bases lying between them. Germline CDR1 reads MNHNS; CDR2 reads SASEGT. This CDR3 is CASSVGWSNTDTQYF. The CDR3 bases are TGTGCCAGCAGTGTGGGTTGGAGCAACACAGATACGCAGTATTTT.

DNA for the CDR3: TGTGCCAGTAGTGTCGGGTTAAGTCAGCCCCAGCATTTT. It yields the protein CASSVGLSQPQHF. V gene TRBV19 combines with J gene TRBJ1-5, with D unclear. The V end was cut by 5 bases, the J end by 6 bases, with 11 bases between. Germline assignment: CDR1 LNHDA and CDR2 SQIVND (reference sequence). The CDR3 is 13 amino acids.

Comment on this clone: The junction departs from the called germline gene at one end, perhaps through a read error. The chain combines TRBV4-2 with TRBJ2-7; 7 bases agree with TRBD2. This CDR3 is built from 15 residues. Germline CDR1 and CDR2: LGHNA and YNFKEQ. In DNA, the CDR3 is TGTGCCAGCAGCCAAACGGGGGGAGACTACTACGTGCAGTACTTC. It specifies CASSQTGGDYYVQYF.

The rearrangement uses TRBV7-3 and TRBJ1-2, with D maybe TRBD1 (6 bases). Germline V lookup: CDR1 SGHTA, CDR2 FQGTGA. The CDR3 covers 14 residues. The V end was cut by 5 bases, the J end by 0 bases, with 10 bases between. The CDR3 loop reads CASSTTGTNYGYTF. CDR3 DNA: TGTGCCAGCAGCACGACAGGAACTAACTATGGCTACACCTTC.